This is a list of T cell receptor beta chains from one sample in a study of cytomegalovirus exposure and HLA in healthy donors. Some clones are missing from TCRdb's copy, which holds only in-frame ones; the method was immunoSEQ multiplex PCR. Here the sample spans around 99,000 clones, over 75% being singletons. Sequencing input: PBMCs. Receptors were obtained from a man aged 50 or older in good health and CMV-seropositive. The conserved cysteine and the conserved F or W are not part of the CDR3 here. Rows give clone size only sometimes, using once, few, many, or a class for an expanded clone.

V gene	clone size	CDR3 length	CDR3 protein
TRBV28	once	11	ASSEGQGYGYT
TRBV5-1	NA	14	ASSLAGQGPPDTQY
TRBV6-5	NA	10	ASSRRETEAF
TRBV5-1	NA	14	ASSLAGAGSQETQY
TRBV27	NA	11	ASRVFNSYEQY
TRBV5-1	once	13	ASSAGLGWDTEAF
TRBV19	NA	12	ASSKRGEEQPQH
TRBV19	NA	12	ASSVQGVNTEAF
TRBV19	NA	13	ASSPGTGVFAYGF
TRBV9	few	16	ASSVGTSGGAGDHTQY
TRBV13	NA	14	ASSPTGGVFATEAF
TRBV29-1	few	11	SVASGFNQPQH
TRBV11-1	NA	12	ASSPGGMNTEAF
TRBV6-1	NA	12	ASSQDRPYYEQY
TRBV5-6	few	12	ASSSRSYTGELF
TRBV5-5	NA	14	ASSLGLQNLGTEAF
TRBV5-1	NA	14	ASRMGSGGSTDTQY
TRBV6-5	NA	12	ASSSTTRDTEAF
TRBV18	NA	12	ASSPEQGFGELF
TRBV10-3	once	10	AISGNTDTQY
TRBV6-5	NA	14	ASSYSPRGHGNTIY
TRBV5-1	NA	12	ASSLTGGPDTQY
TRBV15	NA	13	ATSRDRGGAGEQY
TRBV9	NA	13	ASSSGTRSTDTQY
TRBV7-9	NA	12	ASSLGTGDREQY